The clone carrying this T cell receptor (beta chain) has at least ten counts. The CDR3 length is 16 residues. V lost 5 bases to trimming and J lost 6 bases; unmatched junction nucleotides: 10. Germline V gene data show CDR1 as SGHVS and CDR2 as FQNEAQ. The sample belongs to a study of read filtering for tumor transcriptome and immune sequencing. Molecular barcoded adaptors covering alpha/delta and beta/gamma chains were used on about 390 ng RNA. MiXCR, applied by TCRdb to the reads, yields one record per CDR3 protein. The table has over 35,000 distinct CDR3 sequences, around 15% seen once. The clonotype was recovered from a donor over 35 with multiple myeloma. V usage is TRBV7-8 and J usage is TRBJ2-3, with 11 bases fitting TRBD2. The sample comprised a population of CD138-negative cells sorted from bone marrow. CDR3 sequence: CASSTLLAGVVDTQYF. Here the CDR3 DNA reads TGTGCCAGCAGCACCCTACTAGCGGGAGTTGTGGATACGCAGTATTTT.